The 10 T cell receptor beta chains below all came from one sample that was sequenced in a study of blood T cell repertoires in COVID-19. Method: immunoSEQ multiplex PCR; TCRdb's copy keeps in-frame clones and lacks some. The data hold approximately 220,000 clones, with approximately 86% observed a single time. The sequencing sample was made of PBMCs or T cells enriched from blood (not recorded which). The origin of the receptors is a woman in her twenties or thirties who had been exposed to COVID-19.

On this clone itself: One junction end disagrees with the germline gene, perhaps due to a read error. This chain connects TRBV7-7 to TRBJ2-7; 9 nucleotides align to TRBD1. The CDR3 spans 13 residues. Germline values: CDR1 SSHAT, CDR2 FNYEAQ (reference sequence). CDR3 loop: CASSRDRVGEQYF. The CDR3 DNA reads TGTGCTAGCAGCAGGGACAGGGTGGGCGAGCAGTACTTC.

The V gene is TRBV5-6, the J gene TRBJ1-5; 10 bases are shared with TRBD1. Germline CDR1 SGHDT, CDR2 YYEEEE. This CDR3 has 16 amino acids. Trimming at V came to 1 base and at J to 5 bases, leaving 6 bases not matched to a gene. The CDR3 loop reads CASSLMDRGFHQPQHF. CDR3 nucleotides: TGTGCCAGCAGCTTGATGGACAGGGGGTTTCATCAGCCCCAGCATTTT.

The CDR3 here is CASGLRGLLDNEQFF. For the CDR3, the DNA is TGTGCCAGCGGACTCAGGGGGCTTCTTGACAATGAGCAGTTCTTC. The rearrangement links TRBV6-1 to TRBJ2-1, with TRBD1 matching 8 bases. Germline-derived CDR1 and CDR2 are MNHNS and SASEGT. CDR3 length: 15 residues. Trimming at V came to 8 bases and at J to 5 bases, leaving 11 bases not matched to a gene.

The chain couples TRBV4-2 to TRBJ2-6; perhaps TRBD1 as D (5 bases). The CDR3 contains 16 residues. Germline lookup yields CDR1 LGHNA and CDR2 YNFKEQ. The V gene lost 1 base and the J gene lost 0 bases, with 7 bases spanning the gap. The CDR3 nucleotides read TGTGCCAGCAGCCAAGGGCAGGGCTCTGGGGCCAACGTCCTGACTTTC. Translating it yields CASSQGQGSGANVLTF.

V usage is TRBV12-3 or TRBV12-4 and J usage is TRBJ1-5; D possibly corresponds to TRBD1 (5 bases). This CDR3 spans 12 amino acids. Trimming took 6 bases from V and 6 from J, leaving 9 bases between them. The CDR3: CASRDSVQPQHF. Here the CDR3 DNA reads TGTGCCAGCAGAGACAGCGTTCAGCCCCAGCATTTT.

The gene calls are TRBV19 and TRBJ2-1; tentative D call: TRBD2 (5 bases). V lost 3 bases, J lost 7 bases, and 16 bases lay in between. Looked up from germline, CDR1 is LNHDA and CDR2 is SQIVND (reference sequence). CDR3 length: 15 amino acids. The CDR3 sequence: CASSIFLLPGNEQFF. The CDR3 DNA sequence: TGTGCCAGTAGTATTTTCCTCCTCCCGGGGAATGAGCAGTTCTTC.

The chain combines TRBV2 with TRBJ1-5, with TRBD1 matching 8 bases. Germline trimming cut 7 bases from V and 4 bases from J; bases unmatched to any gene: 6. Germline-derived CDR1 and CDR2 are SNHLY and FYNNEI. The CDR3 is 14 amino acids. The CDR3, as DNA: TGTGCCAGCAAAAAGGACAGGGAAAATCAGCCCCAGCATTTT. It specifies CASKKDRENQPQHF.

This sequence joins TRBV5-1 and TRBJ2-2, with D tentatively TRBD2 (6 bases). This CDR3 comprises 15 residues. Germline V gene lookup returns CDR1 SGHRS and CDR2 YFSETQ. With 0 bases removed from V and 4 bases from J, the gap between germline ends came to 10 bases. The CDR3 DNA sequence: TGCGCCAGCAGCTTGGTAGCGGCAGCCACCGGGGAGCTGTTTTTT. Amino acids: CASSLVAAATGELFF.

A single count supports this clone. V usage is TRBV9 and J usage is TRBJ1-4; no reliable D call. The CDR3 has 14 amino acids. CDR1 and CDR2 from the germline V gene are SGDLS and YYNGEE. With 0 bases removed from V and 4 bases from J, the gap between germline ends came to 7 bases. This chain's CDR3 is CASSVESGNEKLFF. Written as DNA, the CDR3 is TGTGCCAGCAGCGTAGAGTCGGGTAATGAAAAACTGTTTTTT. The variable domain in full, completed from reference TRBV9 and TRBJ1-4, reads DSGVTQTPKHLITATGQRVTLRCSPRSGDLSVYWYQQSLDQGLQFLIQYYNGEERAKGNILERFSAQQFPDLHSELNLSSLELGDSALYFCASSVESGNEKLFFGSGTQLSVL.

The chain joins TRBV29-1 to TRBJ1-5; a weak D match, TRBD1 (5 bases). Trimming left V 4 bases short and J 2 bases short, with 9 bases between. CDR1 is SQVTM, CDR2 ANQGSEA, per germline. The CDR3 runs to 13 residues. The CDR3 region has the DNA TGCAGCGTTGGGGAGGGACGCAATCAGCCCCAGCATTTT. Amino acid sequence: CSVGEGRNQPQHF.